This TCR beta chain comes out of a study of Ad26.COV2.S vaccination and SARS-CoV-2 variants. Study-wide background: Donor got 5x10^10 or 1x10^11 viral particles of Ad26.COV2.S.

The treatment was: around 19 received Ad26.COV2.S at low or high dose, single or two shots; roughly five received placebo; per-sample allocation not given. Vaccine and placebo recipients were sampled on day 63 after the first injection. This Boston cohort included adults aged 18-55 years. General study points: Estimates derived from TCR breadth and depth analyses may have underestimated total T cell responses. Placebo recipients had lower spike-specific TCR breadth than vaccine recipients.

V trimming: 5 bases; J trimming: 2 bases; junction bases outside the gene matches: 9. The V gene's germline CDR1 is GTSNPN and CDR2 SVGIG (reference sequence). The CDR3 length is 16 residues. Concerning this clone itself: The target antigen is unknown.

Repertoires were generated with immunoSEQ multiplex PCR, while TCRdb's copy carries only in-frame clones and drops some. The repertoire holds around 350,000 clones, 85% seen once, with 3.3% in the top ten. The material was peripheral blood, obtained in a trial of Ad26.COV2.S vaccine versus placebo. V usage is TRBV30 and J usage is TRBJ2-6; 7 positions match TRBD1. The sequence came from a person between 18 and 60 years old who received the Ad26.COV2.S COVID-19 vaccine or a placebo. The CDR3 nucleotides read TGTGCCTGGGGTTCGACAGGGACGACTGGGGCCAACGTCCTGACTTTC. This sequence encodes CAWGSTGTTGANVLTF.